Below, 22 T cell receptor beta chains from the same sample are listed, as sequenced in a study of HIV-infected patients and healthy controls. Using its own MiXCR run on the 5' RACE reads, TCRdb lists one record per CDR3 protein. The table records around 64,000 distinct CDR3 sequences, roughly a sixth of them present only once. The sample consisted of CD4+ T cells from blood. Receptor source: a human donor in good health.

The chain uses TRBV11-3 and TRBJ2-1, with TRBD2 as a possible D gene (7 bases). The germline CDR1 and CDR2 sequences are SGHNT and YENEEA. The CDR3 is 14 amino acids. The V and J ends lost 8 bases and 4 bases respectively, with 15 bases between them. The CDR3 sequence: CASAGGQRYNEQFF. In DNA, the CDR3 is TGTGCCAGCGCCGGGGGGCAGAGATACAATGAGCAGTTCTTC.

This clonotype was counted only a few times. V is TRBV6-5 and J is TRBJ1-5, with TRBD1 as a possible D gene (5 bases). V lost 2 bases, J lost 4 bases, and 12 bases lay in between. Germline V gives CDR1 MNHEY, CDR2 SVGAGI. The CDR3 contains 15 residues. The CDR3 DNA sequence: TGTGCCAGCAGTTACAGTGACAGCCCAAATCAGCCCCAGCATTTT. This sequence encodes CASSYSDSPNQPQHF.

This clonotype was counted only a few times. The V and J genes are TRBV19 and TRBJ2-3; a possible D gene is TRBD2 (6 bases). The CDR3 loop spans 15 amino acids. Germline CDR1 LNHDA, CDR2 SQIVND (reference sequence). V was trimmed by 4 bases and J by 3 bases, leaving 14 bases between them. CDR3 in amino acids: CASSRQRARTDTQYF. The CDR3 nucleotides are TGTGCCAGTAGTAGACAGCGGGCAAGGACAGATACGCAGTATTTT.

V gene TRBV5-6 combines with J gene TRBJ2-4; 8 bases line up with TRBD1. V was pared by 0 bases and J by 1 base, with 6 bases of the junction left unmatched. The germline gives CDR1 SGHDT, CDR2 YYEEEE. This CDR3 has 17 amino acids. CDR3 DNA sequence: TGTGCCAGCAGCTTGGGCCCTCAGGGGGCGGCCAAAAACATTCAGTACTTC. This codes for CASSLGPQGAAKNIQYF.

In its sample, this clonotype was seen once. J is TRBJ1-1 and V is TRBV29-1; D is unclear. The CDR3 has 12 amino acids. V gave up 3 bases and J gave up 3 bases, with 8 bases separating them. CDR1 SQVTM and CDR2 ANQGSEA come from the germline V gene. The CDR3 nucleotides read TGCAGCGTTGATCGGGTGGACACTGAAGCTTTCTTT. Translated, it gives CSVDRVDTEAFF.

This clonotype was seen more than once but under ten times. The rearrangement links TRBV15 to TRBJ2-1; 10 bases map to TRBD2. The V gene end was trimmed by 4 bases and the J gene end by 12 bases; junction bases not matched to a gene: 9. Germline values: CDR1 LNHNV, CDR2 YYDKDF (reference sequence). This CDR3 is 14 amino acids long. CDR3: CATSTSGGLGGQFF. The CDR3 DNA follows: TGTGCCACCAGCACTAGCGGGGGACTTGGTGGGCAGTTCTTC. Full variable domain (missing parts from reference TRBV15 and TRBJ2-1): DAMVIQNPRYQVTQFGKPVTLSCSQTLNHNVMYWYQQKSSQAPKLLFHYYDKDFNNEADTPDNFQSRRPNTSFCFLDIRSPGLGDTAMYLCATSTSGGLGGQFFGPGTRLTVL.

The gene calls are TRBV7-2 and TRBJ2-3; D is unresolved. Germline CDR1 SGHTA, CDR2 FQGNSA. CDR3 length: 14 amino acids. V lost 3 bases to trimming and J lost 2 bases, with 9 bases between them. The CDR3 here is CASSFDSFTDTQYF. CDR3 sequence (DNA): TGTGCCAGCAGCTTTGATAGTTTCACAGATACGCAGTATTTT.

This clonotype was found a few times. J is TRBJ2-5 and V is TRBV7-2; a possible D gene is TRBD1 (5 bases). Germline loops: CDR1 SGHTA, CDR2 FQGNSA. This CDR3 has 12 residues. The V and J ends lost 4 bases and 5 bases respectively, with 8 bases between them. The CDR3 DNA follows: TGTGCCAGCAGCTCAGGGTCGGAGACCCAGTACTTC. Amino acids: CASSSGSETQYF.

This chain joins TRBV29-1 and TRBJ2-1, with TRBD2 matching 9 bases. The CDR3 runs 17 residues. Germline CDR1 is SQVTM and CDR2 is ANQGSEA. V shed 0 bases and J 2 bases; nucleotides not matched to a gene: 8. The CDR3 nucleotides read TGCAGCGTTGAAGATAACAGCGGGGGGCGAACCTACAATGAGCAGTTCTTC. It yields the protein CSVEDNSGGRTYNEQFF.

There are many counts of this clonotype. The chain uses TRBV6-2 or TRBV6-3 and TRBJ2-5, with D tentatively TRBD1 (6 bases). With 5 bases removed from V and 0 bases from J, the gap between germline ends came to 19 bases. CDR1 and CDR2 from the germline V gene are MNHEY and SVGEGT. This CDR3 contains 17 residues. The CDR3 spells CASSHPGQRLYQETQYF. CDR3 in DNA: TGTGCCAGCAGTCACCCCGGACAGAGATTGTACCAAGAGACCCAGTACTTC.

This clonotype was observed at least ten times. The rearrangement joins TRBV20-1 to TRBJ1-5; TRBD1 matches 7 bases. The length of the CDR3 is 17 residues. The germline gives CDR1 DFQATT, CDR2 SNEGSKA (reference sequence). The V and J ends lost 0 bases and 0 bases, in that order; junction bases with no gene match: 8. For the CDR3, the DNA is TGCAGTGCTAGAGAACTAGGGACAGCATATAGCAATCAGCCCCAGCATTTT. Protein sequence: CSARELGTAYSNQPQHF.

V and J are TRBV5-1 and TRBJ1-2; 8 positions agree with TRBD1. In germline, CDR1 is SGHRS, CDR2 YFSETQ. J lost 0 bases, V lost 4 bases, and 5 bases had no gene match. The CDR3 is made up of 15 amino acids. CDR3 in amino acids: CASSANRGANYGYTF. The DNA for the CDR3 is TGCGCCAGCAGCGCAAACAGGGGGGCTAACTATGGCTACACCTTC.

This clonotype was seen only a few times. The rearrangement uses TRBV7-6 and TRBJ2-7; D is possibly TRBD2 (5 bases). The length of the CDR3 is 15 residues. V was cut by 2 bases and J by 2 bases, with 13 bases left in between. Germline lookup yields CDR1 SGHVS and CDR2 FNYEAQ. The CDR3 sequence: CASSLTVGGTYEQYF. CDR3 DNA sequence: TGTGCCAGCAGCTTAACGGTCGGAGGAACCTACGAGCAGTACTTC.

This clonotype was counted between two and nine times. The rearrangement joins TRBV7-9 to TRBJ1-3, with TRBD1 as a possible D gene (5 bases). This CDR3 is built from 16 residues. V dropped 4 bases and J dropped 0 bases, with 13 bases sitting between them. Germline lookup yields CDR1 SEHNR and CDR2 FQNEAQ (reference sequence). The chain's CDR3 is CASSWGGYNSGNTIYF. The DNA of the CDR3 is TGTGCCAGCAGCTGGGGCGGGTACAACTCTGGAAACACCATATATTTT.

This clonotype was observed many times. This chain connects TRBV19 to TRBJ2-2; no reliable D call. Germline CDR1 is LNHDA and CDR2 is SQIVND (reference sequence). The CDR3 runs 14 residues. The ends were cut back, 6 bases at V and 7 bases at J, with 15 bases in the middle. The CDR3 loop is CASRGERIIGELFF. Here the CDR3 DNA reads TGTGCCAGTAGGGGCGAGCGTATTATCGGGGAGCTGTTTTTT.

The chain has TRBV4-1 and TRBJ2-1; 11 bases fit TRBD2. Per germline, CDR1 MGHRA and CDR2 YSYEKL. Trimming removed 1 base from V and 7 bases from J; junction bases left unmatched: 9. The CDR3 length is 17 residues. The CDR3 DNA follows: TGCGCCAGCAGCCAAGTGAATATGGGACTAGCGGAAAATGAGCAGTTCTTC. As protein: CASSQVNMGLAENEQFF.

The genes are TRBV19 and TRBJ1-5; D remains unclear. Deletions cut 0 bases from V and 2 bases from J, with 11 bases between. The CDR3 contains 16 residues. CDR1 and CDR2 from the germline V gene are LNHDA and SQIVND (reference sequence). The CDR3 loop reads CASSIDQGAGNQPQHF. The DNA for the CDR3 is TGTGCCAGTAGTATAGATCAAGGAGCAGGCAATCAGCCCCAGCATTTT.

The V gene is TRBV30, the J gene TRBJ1-2, with TRBD1 as a possible D gene (5 bases). Trimming took 4 bases from V and 5 from J, leaving 8 bases between them. The CDR3 is 11 amino acids. Germline loops: CDR1 GTSNPN, CDR2 SVGIG (reference sequence). The CDR3 is CAWKGLYGYTF. The CDR3 nucleotides read TGTGCCTGGAAGGGGCTGTATGGCTACACCTTC.

This chain links TRBV27 with TRBJ1-3, with D hard to call. This CDR3 comprises 16 residues. The germline gives CDR1 MNHEY, CDR2 SMNVEV (reference sequence). Trimming removed 6 bases at V and 2 bases at J, with 17 bases between. CDR3 DNA: TGTGCCAGCAGCCTAAACAGCTTACCCACTGGAAACACCATATATTTT. Its protein product is CASSLNSLPTGNTIYF.

This clonotype occurred a few times. The chain is built from TRBV6-5 and TRBJ1-2; 10 nucleotides match TRBD1. The CDR3 is 14 amino acids. V was pared by 5 bases and J by 7 bases, with 7 bases of the junction left unmatched. Germline CDR1 and CDR2: MNHEY and SVGAGI. This CDR3 reads CASSLRDRGPGYTF. As DNA, the CDR3 is TGTGCCAGCAGTCTAAGGGACAGGGGACCTGGCTACACCTTC.

This clonotype came up many times. The chain carries TRBV7-9 and TRBJ1-3; D not resolved. Trimming left V 6 bases short and J 0 bases short, with 6 bases between. Germline loops: CDR1 SEHNR, CDR2 FQNEAQ (reference sequence). This CDR3 contains 13 residues. The CDR3: CASRMSSGNTIYF. The CDR3 bases are TGTGCCAGCAGGATGTCCTCTGGAAACACCATATATTTT.

CDR3 amino acids: CASSPQDRNTGELFF. The CDR3, as DNA: TGTGCCAGCAGCCCCCAGGACAGAAACACCGGGGAGCTGTTTTTT. The chain employs TRBV5-4 and TRBJ2-2, with D maybe TRBD1 (6 bases). CDR3 size: 15 residues. Trimming took off 4 bases at V and 2 bases at J, with 12 bases between the two ends. CDR1 SGHNT and CDR2 YYREEE come from the germline V gene (reference sequence).